One sample yielded the 4 T cell receptor beta chains listed below, sequenced in a study of spatial heterogeneity in lung cancer. TCRdb reprocessed the 5' RACE reads with MiXCR, giving one entry per CDR3 protein. This repertoire shows over 85,000 distinct CDR3 sequences, approximately 19% found once; its top ten account for 21%. As for time point: blood at routine non-recurrence follow-up after resection. Specimen: PBMCs, collected at follow-up. The receptors derive from a male donor with early-stage non-small cell lung cancer.

Ten or more counts support this clonotype. V usage is TRBV6-1 and J usage is TRBJ2-4; D not certain. CDR3 size: 15 residues. Germline CDR1 reads MNHNS; CDR2 reads SASEGT. Trimming left V 3 bases short and J 0 bases short, with 9 bases between. CDR3 nucleotides: TGTGCCAGCAGTGAGTGGATCCTAGCCAAAAACATTCAGTACTTC. Amino acids: CASSEWILAKNIQYF.

This clonotype has a handful of counts. The chain recombines TRBV5-4 with TRBJ2-3, with TRBD2 matching over 15 bases. Germline CDR1 is SGHNT and CDR2 is YYREEE (reference sequence). Unmatched junction bases numbered 8, after V lost 2 bases and J lost 1 base. CDR3 length equals 19 residues. The CDR3 spells CASSFLGLAGGEGTDTQYF. CDR3 nucleotide sequence: TGTGCCAGCAGCTTCCTAGGACTAGCGGGAGGGGAGGGCACAGATACGCAGTATTTT.

This clonotype was observed at least ten times. The rearrangement links TRBV12-3 or TRBV12-4 to TRBJ2-1, with 8 bases identical to TRBD2. The CDR3 is 13 residues long. Germline trimming cut 9 bases from V and 1 base from J; bases unmatched to any gene: 2. CDR3 region: CASERESYNEQFF. DNA for the CDR3: TGTGCCAGTGAGCGGGAGTCCTACAATGAGCAGTTCTTC.

On this clonotype: Sequence at one end of the junction differs from germline and may be a read error. The CDR3 DNA reads TGTGCCAGCAGCGTAGCTACTCTATTTCATGGGACAAGCTTT. This sequence encodes CASSVATLFHGTSF. The J gene is TRBJ1-1, the V gene TRBV9; the D gene is possibly TRBD1 (6 bases). The CDR3 covers 14 residues. Germline CDR1 SGDLS, CDR2 YYNGEE.